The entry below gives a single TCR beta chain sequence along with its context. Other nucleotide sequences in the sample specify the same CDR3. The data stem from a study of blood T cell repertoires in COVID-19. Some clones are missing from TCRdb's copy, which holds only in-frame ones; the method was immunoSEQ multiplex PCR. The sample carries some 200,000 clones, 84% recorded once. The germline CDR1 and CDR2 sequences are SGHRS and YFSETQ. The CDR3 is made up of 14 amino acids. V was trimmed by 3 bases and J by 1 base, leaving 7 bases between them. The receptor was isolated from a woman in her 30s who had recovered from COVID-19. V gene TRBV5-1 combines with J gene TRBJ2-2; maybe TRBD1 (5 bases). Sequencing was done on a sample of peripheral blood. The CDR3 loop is CASSSGQNTGELFF. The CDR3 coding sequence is TGCGCCAGCAGCTCAGGACAGAACACCGGGGAGCTGTTTTTT.